This T cell receptor beta chain stems from a study of T cells in Graves' hyperthyroidism and ophthalmopathy. The study's findings and limits: Blood shared most expanded thyroid clonotypes above 0.001. A 13 V-J model separated ophthalmopathy from stable hyperthyroidism.

CDR3 length: 13 residues. V was clipped by 1 base and J by 6 bases, with 9 bases between them. Germline values: CDR1 MGHRA, CDR2 YSYEKL. With duration under 3 months, ophthalmopathy was active: Clinical Activity Score at least 3, NOSPECS at least 4. From RNA transcripts, TCR beta CDR3 regions were amplified. The HTBI primer set served for first-round RT-PCR of the TCR CDR3. TCRdb re-called the multiplex PCR reads through MiXCR, storing one row per CDR3 protein. The sample contains approximately 520,000 distinct CDR3 sequences, around a quarter of which appear only once. As regards this clonotype: As yet, its antigen is unknown.

The receptor was isolated from a woman aged 25 to 45 with Graves' ophthalmopathy. What was sequenced was blood. This rearrangement joins TRBV4-1 to TRBJ2-5; no firm D call. This CDR3 reads CASSQALAQTQYF. CDR3 sequence (DNA): TGCGCCAGCAGCCAAGCACTGGCCCAGACCCAGTACTTC.